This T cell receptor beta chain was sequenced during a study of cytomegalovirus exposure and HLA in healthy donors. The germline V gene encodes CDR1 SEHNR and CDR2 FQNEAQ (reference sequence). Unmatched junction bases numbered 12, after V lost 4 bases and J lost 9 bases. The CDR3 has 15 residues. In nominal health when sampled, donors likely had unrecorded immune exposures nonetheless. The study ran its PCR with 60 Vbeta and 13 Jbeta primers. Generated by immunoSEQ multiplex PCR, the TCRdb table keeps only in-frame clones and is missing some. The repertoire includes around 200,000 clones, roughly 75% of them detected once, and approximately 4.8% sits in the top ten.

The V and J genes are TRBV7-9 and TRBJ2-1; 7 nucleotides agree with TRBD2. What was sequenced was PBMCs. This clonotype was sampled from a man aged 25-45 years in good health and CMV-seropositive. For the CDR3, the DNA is TGTGCCAGCAGCTATGTGGCGGGAGTGGGGGGTGAGCAGTTCTTC. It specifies CASSYVAGVGGEQFF.